This is a list of T cell receptor beta chains from one sample in a study of CD8 T cells in Susac syndrome. Using its own MiXCR run on the immunoSEQ multiplex PCR reads, TCRdb lists one record per CDR3 protein. Among about 52,000 distinct CDR3 sequences listed, around 93% were seen once. Input material: CD8+ T cells from PBMCs. These receptors originate from a human donor with multiple sclerosis. The CDR3 runs from the conserved cysteine through the conserved F or W. A D gene is named only where the DNA matches it firmly. Clone size is given for some rows only: seen once, a few or many times, or a class if the clone is expanded.

clone size,J gene,D gene,V gene,CDR3 protein,CDR3 DNA
.,TRBJ1-1,.,TRBV6-2/TRBV6-3,CASSITGVEAFF,TGTGCCAGCTCAATTACCGGGGTTGAAGCTTTCTTT
.,TRBJ2-5,.,TRBV6-1,CASSDPRGSQETQYF,TGTGCCAGCAGTGACCCTAGAGGGAGTCAAGAGACCCAGTACTTC
.,TRBJ1-1,.,TRBV30,CAWSLTRTMNTEAFF,TGTGCCTGGAGCCTAACCAGGACAATGAACACTGAAGCTTTCTTT
.,TRBJ2-2,.,TRBV14,CASSQGSGAGTGELFF,TGTGCCAGCAGCCAAGGGTCGGGGGCTGGCACCGGGGAGCTGTTTTTT
once,TRBJ2-5,.,TRBV10-2,CASSEAGARQETQYF,TGCGCCAGCAGTGAGGCTGGGGCCCGTCAAGAGACCCAGTACTTC
.,TRBJ1-5,.,TRBV12-3/TRBV12-4,CASSFGLDNQPQHF,TGTGCCAGCAGTTTCGGTCTTGACAATCAGCCCCAGCATTTT
.,TRBJ2-2,.,TRBV5-1,CASSLRGTENTGELFF,TGCGCCAGCAGCTTGCGGGGGACAGAGAACACCGGGGAGCTGTTTTTT
.,TRBJ1-1,TRBD1,TRBV20-1,CSAGTVEAFF,TGCAGTGCTGGGACAGTTGAAGCTTTCTTT
.,TRBJ2-3,.,TRBV7-2,CASRSPPLDTQYF,TGTGCCAGCAGATCGCCCCCCCTAGATACGCAGTATTTT
.,TRBJ2-7,TRBD1,TRBV27,CASSHGTGNYEQYF,TGTGCCAGCAGTCACGGGACAGGGAACTACGAGCAGTACTTC
.,TRBJ1-2,.,TRBV11-2,CASSLGPRAVNYGYTF,TGTGCCAGCAGCTTGGGCCCTCGGGCAGTCAACTATGGCTACACCTTC
once,TRBJ2-3,.,TRBV7-9,CASSFEADTDTQYF,TGTGCCAGCAGCTTCGAGGCAGACACAGATACGCAGTATTTT
.,TRBJ1-1,.,TRBV9,CASSVVGTPGAEAFF,TGTGCCAGCAGCGTAGTCGGAACCCCGGGGGCTGAAGCTTTCTTT
.,TRBJ2-7,.,TRBV4-1,CASSQDPGTSSYEQYF,TGCGCCAGCAGCCAAGACCCTGGGACATCCTCCTACGAGCAGTACTTC
.,TRBJ1-1,.,TRBV20-1,CSAEAEAQVTEAFF,TGCAGTGCTGAAGCCGAGGCTCAGGTCACTGAAGCTTTCTTT
once,TRBJ1-2,.,TRBV7-8,CASTPGLGTYGYTF,TGTGCCAGCACCCCGGGATTAGGGACCTATGGCTACACCTTC
.,TRBJ1-2,.,TRBV12-5,CASGLVGTLYGYTF,TGTGCTAGTGGTTTGGTAGGGACCTTGTATGGCTACACCTTC
few,TRBJ2-5,.,TRBV7-9,CASSPGMGDTQYF,TGTGCCAGCAGCCCCGGGATGGGAGACACCCAGTACTTC
.,TRBJ2-7,.,TRBV10-3,CAISDSAGREQYF,TGTGCCATCAGTGATTCGGCTGGGAGGGAGCAGTACTTC
.,TRBJ2-5,TRBD1,TRBV4-1,CASSLQGYQETQYF,TGCGCCAGCAGCCTACAGGGGTACCAAGAGACCCAGTACTTC
.,TRBJ1-1,TRBD1,TRBV6-4,CASRGQGASEAFF,TGTGCCAGCAGGGGACAGGGGGCGTCTGAAGCTTTCTTT
.,TRBJ1-1,.,TRBV9,CARAEAEAFF,TGTGCCAGAGCCGAGGCAGAAGCTTTCTTT
.,TRBJ2-7,.,TRBV5-1,CASSLAVGEQYF,TGCGCCAGCAGCTTGGCCGTTGGTGAGCAGTACTTC
once,TRBJ1-4,.,TRBV20-1,CSAETPRGGNEKLFF,TGCAGTGCCGAAACCCCCAGGGGAGGTAATGAAAAACTGTTTTTT
.,TRBJ1-3,.,TRBV29-1,CSAESGLGNTIYF,TGCAGCGCTGAGTCGGGTCTTGGAAACACCATATATTTT
.,TRBJ2-6,.,TRBV4-3,CASSQDPLPDPSGANVLTF,TGCGCCAGCAGCCAAGATCCCCTCCCTGATCCCTCTGGGGCCAACGTCCTGACTTTC
.,TRBJ2-1,.,TRBV12-3/TRBV12-4,CASSSGLHEQFF,TGTGCCAGCAGTTCCGGACTTCATGAGCAGTTCTTC
.,TRBJ1-1,TRBD1,TRBV7-8,CASSPRTGPTEAFF,TGTGCCAGCAGCCCACGGACAGGGCCCACTGAAGCTTTCTTT
.,TRBJ2-1,TRBD2,TRBV4-2,CASSPGDYHNEQFF,TGTGCCAGCAGCCCCGGGGACTATCACAATGAGCAGTTCTTC
.,TRBJ1-1,.,TRBV30,CAWSVLIGMETEAFF,TGTGCCTGGAGTGTTTTAATAGGCATGGAGACTGAAGCTTTCTTT
.,TRBJ1-5,.,TRBV13,CASSLSSQPQHF,TGTGCCAGCAGCTTATCTTCTCAGCCCCAGCATTTT
.,TRBJ2-6,.,TRBV12-5,CASGLPTDRPGANVLTF,TGTGCTAGTGGTTTGCCTACCGATAGACCTGGGGCCAACGTCCTGACTTTC
.,TRBJ2-7,.,TRBV19,CASTPGRGPYYEQYF,TGTGCCAGTACTCCGGGGAGGGGGCCGTACTACGAGCAGTACTTC
.,TRBJ2-2,.,TRBV13,CASSPGGVGSGELFF,TGTGCCAGCAGCCCAGGGGGGGTCGGCAGCGGGGAGCTGTTTTTT
.,TRBJ2-2,TRBD1,TRBV27,CASSLQGVGTGELFF,TGTGCCAGCAGTCTTCAGGGGGTGGGGACCGGGGAGCTGTTTTTT
.,TRBJ1-5,.,TRBV10-3,CAITGRVNQPQHF,TGTGCCATCACCGGAAGAGTCAATCAGCCCCAGCATTTT
once,TRBJ2-7,.,TRBV4-3,CASSQELAHKQYF,TGCGCCAGCAGCCAAGAACTGGCGCATAAGCAGTACTTC
.,TRBJ1-1,.,TRBV7-9,CASSLPYMNTEAFF,TGTGCCAGCAGCTTGCCGTACATGAACACTGAAGCTTTCTTT
.,TRBJ1-1,TRBD1,TRBV9,CASSAQGAGGTEAFF,TGTGCCAGCAGCGCCCAGGGGGCGGGTGGCACTGAAGCTTTCTTT
.,TRBJ2-3,.,TRBV12-3/TRBV12-4,CASSFSGADTQYF,TGTGCCAGCAGTTTTTCAGGCGCAGATACGCAGTATTTT
once,TRBJ2-7,TRBD2,TRBV6-6,CASSRTSGGSYEQYF,TGTGCCAGCAGTCGGACTAGCGGGGGGTCCTACGAGCAGTACTTC
.,TRBJ1-5,.,TRBV27,CASSPLWTENQPQHF,TGTGCCAGCAGTCCTCTCTGGACGGAGAATCAGCCCCAGCATTTT
once,TRBJ2-3,.,TRBV9,CASSVGRGSTDTQYF,TGTGCCAGCAGCGTAGGACGGGGAAGCACAGATACGCAGTATTTT
.,TRBJ1-1,.,TRBV6-1,CASSPLRAGMNTEAFF,TGTGCCAGCAGCCCTCTTAGGGCAGGTATGAACACTGAAGCTTTCTTT
.,TRBJ2-1,TRBD2,TRBV6-1,CASRSLLSGANNEQFF,TGTGCCAGCAGATCACTGCTTAGCGGGGCAAACAATGAGCAGTTCTTC
.,TRBJ2-5,TRBD2,TRBV6-6,CASSEGTTQETQYF,TGTGCCAGCAGTGAGGGGACTACTCAAGAGACCCAGTACTTC
.,TRBJ2-6,TRBD1,TRBV6-1,CASSEPYDRVGANVLTF,TGTGCCAGCAGTGAACCCTATGACAGGGTCGGGGCCAACGTCCTGACTTTC
.,TRBJ2-4,TRBD2,TRBV7-3,CASSLIVLGQWTSGGHAKNIQYF,TGTGCCAGCAGCTTAATCGTCCTCGGCCAGTGGACTAGCGGGGGGCACGCCAAAAACATTCAGTACTTC
.,TRBJ2-5,.,TRBV7-8,CASTLWGGTQETQYF,TGTGCCAGCACCCTATGGGGGGGGACACAAGAGACCCAGTACTTC
.,TRBJ2-4,.,TRBV3-1,CASSQGRGNFQYF,TGTGCCAGCAGCCAAGGCAGGGGAAACTTTCAGTACTTC
few,TRBJ2-7,.,TRBV3-1,CASSQDHGTEAEQYF,TGTGCCAGCAGCCAAGATCATGGGACGGAGGCCGAGCAGTACTTC
.,TRBJ1-4,.,TRBV10-3,CAISEGLWDEKLFF,TGTGCCATCAGTGAGGGACTCTGGGATGAAAAACTGTTTTTT
.,TRBJ2-1,.,TRBV5-6,CASSLVAEDEQFF,TGTGCCAGCAGCTTGGTGGCAGAAGATGAGCAGTTCTTC